This entry lists 31 T cell receptor beta chains sequenced from one sample in a study of T-cell reconstitution after alpha-beta-depleted transplantation in children. Preparation of the TCRbeta library used unique molecular identifiers. From the PCR reads, TCRdb called clonotypes with MiXCR, one entry per CDR3 protein. The data hold over 90,000 distinct CDR3 sequences, with 4.5% to 7.5% observed a single time. The sample was PBMCs, mostly from graft donor cells, taken 60 days after TCRalphabeta/CD19-depleted stem cell transplant. These receptors all stem from a female patient between 2 and 15 years old who had a stem cell transplant for Fanconi anemia, so the T cells may come from the graft donor.

This clonotype was recorded many times. This chain uses TRBV7-9 with TRBJ2-7, with TRBD2 as a possible D gene (6 bases). Looked up from germline, CDR1 is SEHNR and CDR2 is FQNEAQ (reference sequence). This CDR3 region has 13 residues. V lost 4 bases to trimming and J lost 6 bases, with 13 bases between them. CDR3 coding DNA: TGTGCCAGCAGCTCTACGACTAGACCCGAGCAGTACTTC. Translating it yields CASSSTTRPEQYF.

Points on this clonotype: This clone may be a read error of a much larger clone one base away. This chain joins TRBV20-1 and TRBJ2-1, with 8 bases matching TRBD2. CDR1 is DFQATT, CDR2 SNEGSKA, per germline (reference sequence). The V gene end was trimmed by 5 bases and the J gene end by 10 bases; junction bases not matched to a gene: 16. The CDR3 runs 15 residues. CDR3 in DNA: TGCAGTGCTCGGAGCTCAAGGACTAGCAGGAGGGAGCAGTTCTTC. Encoded protein: CSARSSRTSRREQFF.

This clonotype showed up just a few times. V gene TRBV29-1 combines with J gene TRBJ2-5; TRBD1 matches at 10 bases. Germline V gives CDR1 SQVTM, CDR2 ANQGSEA. The CDR3 covers 13 residues. V lost 6 bases, J lost 5 bases, and 6 bases stayed unmatched. The CDR3: CSVTGGSWETQYF. CDR3 bases: TGCAGCGTGACAGGGGGCTCGTGGGAGACCCAGTACTTC.

There are many counts of this clonotype. This rearrangement joins TRBV7-2 to TRBJ1-5; no clear D gene. CDR3 size: 13 residues. In germline, CDR1 is SGHTA, CDR2 FQGNSA. V lost 0 bases and J 6 bases, leaving 6 bases between the germline ends. In nucleotides, the CDR3 is TGTGCCAGCAGCTTAGCCGGCGGTCAGCCCCAGCATTTT. This translates into CASSLAGGQPQHF.

There are a few counts of this clonotype. The gene calls are TRBV11-2 and TRBJ2-4; tentatively, D is TRBD1 or TRBD2 (6 bases each). This CDR3 has 15 amino acids. V gave up 0 bases and J gave up 11 bases, with 17 bases separating them. Germline values: CDR1 SGHAT, CDR2 FQNNGV. CDR3 nucleotides: TGTGCCAGCAGCTTAGATTTGGGCTCGGGGGCAGTTCAGTACTTC. This translates into CASSLDLGSGAVQYF.

This sequence joins TRBV25-1 and TRBJ2-1, with 9 nucleotides matching TRBD1. The CDR3 extends over 18 amino acids. Germline V gene data show CDR1 as MGHDK and CDR2 as SYGVNS. V was pared by 1 base and J by 4 bases, with 11 bases of the junction left unmatched. The CDR3 loop is CASSESRDRVGPYNEQFF. CDR3 coding DNA: TGTGCCAGCAGTGAATCTAGGGACAGGGTCGGACCTTACAATGAGCAGTTCTTC.

This chain joins TRBV27 and TRBJ2-1; TRBD2 matches 10 bases. Per germline, CDR1 MNHEY and CDR2 SMNVEV (reference sequence). The CDR3 consists of 15 residues. Losses at the gene ends were 6 bases for V and 4 bases for J; bases not matched to a gene: 6. The CDR3 DNA is TGTGCCAGCAGCCCGGGACTAGCGCCATACAATGAGCAGTTCTTC. It yields the protein CASSPGLAPYNEQFF.

This rearrangement joins TRBV3-1 to TRBJ2-4, with D unresolved. Germline CDR1 LGHDT, CDR2 YNNKEL (reference sequence). Trimming removed 4 bases from V and 0 bases from J, with 4 bases in between. CDR3 length equals 13 residues. CDR3: CASSRLAKNIQYF. The CDR3 DNA reads as TGTGCCAGCAGCCGACTAGCCAAAAACATTCAGTACTTC.

V and J are TRBV5-1 and TRBJ2-1; 8 bases are shared with TRBD1. Germline loops: CDR1 SGHRS, CDR2 YFSETQ. The CDR3 runs to 19 residues. V shed 7 bases, J shed 0 bases, and the junction held 18 bases outside the gene matches. This CDR3 reads CASSWDLRSDRGSYNEQFF. The CDR3, as DNA: TGCGCCAGCTCGTGGGATCTTCGGTCCGACAGGGGCTCCTACAATGAGCAGTTCTTC.

This clonotype occurred a few times. V gene TRBV15 combines with J gene TRBJ1-1; a possible D gene is TRBD1 (6 bases). Germline V gene sequence: CDR1 LNHNV, CDR2 YYDKDF (reference sequence). There are 12 residues in the CDR3. V dropped 8 bases and J dropped 6 bases, with 13 bases sitting between them. CDR3 amino acids: CATARGGAEAFF. In nucleotides, the CDR3 is TGTGCCACCGCAAGAGGGGGGGCTGAAGCTTTCTTT. The full variable domain, with the rest looked up from reference TRBV15 and TRBJ1-1, is DAMVIQNPRYQVTQFGKPVTLSCSQTLNHNVMYWYQQKSSQAPKLLFHYYDKDFNNEADTPDNFQSRRPNTSFCFLDIRSPGLGDTAMYLCATARGGAEAFFGQGTRLTVV.

This clonotype has a handful of counts. CDR3 amino acids: CASSLGLAEGNEQFF. The CDR3 nucleotides read TGTGCCAGCAGCTTGGGACTAGCGGAAGGTAATGAGCAGTTCTTC. The genes are TRBV11-2 and TRBJ2-1; the match to TRBD2 covers 11 bases. Trimming removed 3 bases from V and 7 bases from J; junction bases left unmatched: 5. CDR1 and CDR2 from the germline V gene are SGHAT and FQNNGV. The length of the CDR3 is 15 residues. Full variable domain (missing parts from reference TRBV11-2 and TRBJ2-1): EAGVAQSPRYKIIEKRQSVAFWCNPISGHATLYWYQQILGQGPKLLIQFQNNGVVDDSQLPKDRFSAERLKGVDSTLKIQPAKLEDSAVYLCASSLGLAEGNEQFFGPGTRLTVL.

This clonotype was detected many times. J is TRBJ2-1 and V is TRBV10-3; 11 bases agree with TRBD2. CDR3 size: 18 residues. Trimming took 2 bases from V and 6 from J; bases not matched to a gene: 12. Germline V gene data show CDR1 as ENHRY and CDR2 as SYGVKD. CDR3 region: CAISEPRSLAGGLNEQFF. For the CDR3, the DNA is TGTGCCATCAGTGAGCCGAGATCTCTAGCGGGAGGTCTCAATGAGCAGTTCTTC.

The chain links TRBV7-9 to TRBJ2-3, with D perhaps assigned TRBD1 or TRBD2 (5 bases each). The CDR3 totals 17 residues. The germline CDR1 and CDR2 sequences are SEHNR and FQNEAQ (reference sequence). V was shortened by 1 base and J by 2 bases, with 16 bases between the two germline ends. CDR3 nucleotide sequence: TGTGCCAGCAGCTTAGTGGGACGGAAACGGGTCACAGATACGCAGTATTTT. It encodes CASSLVGRKRVTDTQYF.

This clonotype was seen ten or more times. The chain carries TRBV18 and TRBJ2-3, with 11 positions matching TRBD1. The CDR3 is 14 amino acids. Germline V lookup: CDR1 KGHSH, CDR2 LQKENI. The V gene end was trimmed by 3 bases and the J gene end by 6 bases; junction bases not matched to a gene: 2. The CDR3 region has the DNA TGTGCCAGCTCACCCGGGACAGGGGGTGATACGCAGTATTTT. Its protein is CASSPGTGGDTQYF.

This clonotype was observed at least ten times. The rearrangement joins TRBV27 to TRBJ2-7, with 8 bases aligning to TRBD1. This CDR3 comprises 16 residues. V lost 4 bases, J lost 4 bases, and 12 bases stayed unmatched. From germline, CDR1 is MNHEY and CDR2 SMNVEV (reference sequence). The CDR3 loop is CASSSLRTGTSYEQYF. DNA for the CDR3: TGTGCCAGCAGTTCCCTCAGGACAGGGACGTCGTACGAGCAGTACTTC.

This clonotype was counted at least ten times. The rearrangement joins TRBV7-9 to TRBJ2-7; TRBD2 matches 13 bases. CDR1 is SEHNR, CDR2 FQNEAQ, per germline (reference sequence). The trim removed 7 bases at V and 1 base at J, leaving 16 bases unmatched. The CDR3 runs 19 residues. The CDR3 DNA reads TGTGCCAGCACCATCGGGGGGACTAGCGGGACCAAAGATTCCTACGAGCAGTACTTC. Protein: CASTIGGTSGTKDSYEQYF.

In its sample, this clonotype was seen many times. This chain links TRBV12-3 or TRBV12-4 with TRBJ2-2, with D uncertain. The CDR3 has 13 residues. Trimming pared 5 bases from V and 5 bases from J, leaving 9 bases between. The CDR3 here is CASSPLRTGELFF. The CDR3 DNA is TGTGCCAGCAGTCCCTTGAGGACCGGGGAGCTGTTTTTT.

This clonotype was seen at least ten times. V usage is TRBV5-1 and J usage is TRBJ1-1; D is uncertain. The V gene's germline CDR1 is SGHRS and CDR2 YFSETQ. Trimming left V 0 bases short and J 3 bases short, with 6 bases between. This CDR3 comprises 13 residues. The DNA for the CDR3 is TGCGCCAGCAGCTTGGGCGGGGACACTGAAGCTTTCTTT. The encoded protein is CASSLGGDTEAFF.

This clonotype was observed many times. The chain joins TRBV12-3 or TRBV12-4 to TRBJ2-3; no reliable D call. V was clipped by 7 bases and J by 6 bases, with 8 bases between them. This CDR3 has 11 amino acids. The chain's CDR3 is CASTIKDTQYF. CDR3 in DNA: TGTGCCAGCACTATAAAGGATACGCAGTATTTT.

This clonotype was observed at least ten times. This rearrangement joins TRBV29-1 to TRBJ2-7; D unclear. Germline-derived CDR1 and CDR2 are SQVTM and ANQGSEA. Between the trimmed V and J ends, which lost 4 bases and 1 base, there was a span of 5 bases. CDR3 size: 11 residues. CDR3 in amino acids: CSVASSYEQYF. DNA for the CDR3: TGCAGCGTTGCCTCGTCCTACGAGCAGTACTTC.

There are many counts of this clonotype. The V and J genes are TRBV9 and TRBJ1-1; D possibly corresponds to TRBD1 (6 bases). Trimming cost V 2 bases and J 4 bases, with 15 bases left between them. Germline lookup yields CDR1 SGDLS and CDR2 YYNGEE. The CDR3 consists of 15 residues. This CDR3 is CASSVNRDGSTEAFF. The DNA for the CDR3 is TGTGCCAGCAGCGTCAACAGGGACGGAAGCACTGAAGCTTTCTTT.

This clonotype was recorded many times. CDR3 nucleotide sequence: TGCGCCAGCAGCCCGGTCCTTCCCGGGGAGCTGTTTTTT. This encodes CASSPVLPGELFF. The V gene is TRBV5-1, the J gene TRBJ2-2; no definite D call. Germline V gene lookup returns CDR1 SGHRS and CDR2 YFSETQ. V lost 4 bases, J lost 6 bases, and 10 bases lay in between. This CDR3 has 13 residues.

This clonotype was seen only a few times. The CDR3 sequence: CASMSQGDVGSPLHF. The CDR3, as DNA: TGTGCCAGCATGAGCCAGGGAGACGTAGGATCACCCCTCCACTTT. The chain employs TRBV6-1 and TRBJ1-6, with D possibly TRBD1 on 5 matching bases. The germline CDR1 and CDR2 sequences are MNHNS and SASEGT. The V and J ends lost 7 bases and 10 bases respectively, with 20 bases between them. The CDR3 has 15 residues.

With regard to this clonotype: This may stem from a read error, because a much larger clone lies one nucleotide away. The J gene is TRBJ2-1, the V gene TRBV6-5; TRBD1 might be the D (6 bases). With 1 base removed from V and 8 bases from J, the gap between germline ends came to 15 bases. The CDR3 sequence is 15 residues long. Germline values: CDR1 MNHEY, CDR2 SVGAGI. The CDR3 DNA follows: TGTGCCAGCAGTTACTATACCACAGGGATCGATGAGCAGTTCTTC. Amino acids: CASSYYTTGIDEQFF.

This clonotype was seen a few times. The gene calls are TRBV5-1 and TRBJ2-7, with 8 positions matching TRBD1. V trimming: 2 bases; J trimming: 7 bases; junction bases outside the gene matches: 8. Germline CDR1 SGHRS, CDR2 YFSETQ. This CDR3 is 14 amino acids long. CDR3 residues: CASSLPGQVGEQYF. In DNA, the CDR3 is TGCGCCAGCAGCTTACCGGGACAGGTGGGGGAGCAGTACTTC.

In this sample, this clonotype turned up a few times. This sequence joins TRBV29-1 and TRBJ2-3; 12 nucleotides agree with TRBD2. The V gene's germline CDR1 is SQVTM and CDR2 ANQGSEA. This CDR3 comprises 14 residues. V was clipped by 7 bases and J by 4 bases; unmatched bases: 6. The CDR3, as DNA: TGCAGCGCCCTAGCGGGGGGGCCGCCAGATACGCAGTATTTT. This codes for CSALAGGPPDTQYF.

This clonotype came up a few times. The chain has TRBV10-2 and TRBJ2-7; D gene uncertain. This CDR3 is built from 11 residues. Germline V gene sequence: CDR1 WSHSY, CDR2 SAAADI. Deletions cut 3 bases from V and 8 bases from J, with 8 bases between. CDR3 amino acids: CASSDRSQQYF. The CDR3 DNA reads as TGCGCCAGCAGTGATCGTTCCCAGCAGTACTTC.

This chain connects TRBV21-1 to TRBJ2-5; the tabulated D call, TRBD1, remains unverified against the DNA. TRBV21-1 is termed a pseudogene. The CDR3 has 14 amino acids. CDR3 coding DNA: TGTGCCAGCAGCAAAGGCAGGGCTCAAGAGACCCAGTACTTC. This translates into CASSKGRAQETQYF.

This clonotype was counted between two and nine times. This sequence joins TRBV12-3 or TRBV12-4 and TRBJ1-6, with D unclear. Trimming removed 2 bases from V and 5 bases from J, with 1 base in between. The CDR3 runs to 12 residues. The CDR3 region is CASSLNNSPLHF. In DNA form, the CDR3 reads TGTGCCAGCAGTTTAAATAATTCACCCCTCCACTTT.

Many counts were recorded for this clonotype. This sequence joins TRBV6-1 and TRBJ2-7; the D gene could be TRBD1 or TRBD2 (5 bases each). V was pared by 7 bases and J by 0 bases, with 13 bases between. Germline values: CDR1 MNHNS, CDR2 SASEGT. The CDR3 runs to 14 residues. CDR3 sequence (DNA): TGTGCCAGCAAGGGGACGCTCAGCTCCTACGAGCAGTACTTC. This encodes CASKGTLSSYEQYF.

This clonotype was seen at least ten times. V gene TRBV4-1 combines with J gene TRBJ2-7; tentatively, D is TRBD2 (5 bases). CDR3 length: 15 amino acids. The V gene's germline CDR1 is MGHRA and CDR2 YSYEKL. V gave up 0 bases and J gave up 4 bases, with 13 bases separating them. CDR3: CASSQDNFRRYEQYF. The CDR3 DNA is TGCGCCAGCAGCCAAGATAACTTTCGGAGGTACGAGCAGTACTTC.